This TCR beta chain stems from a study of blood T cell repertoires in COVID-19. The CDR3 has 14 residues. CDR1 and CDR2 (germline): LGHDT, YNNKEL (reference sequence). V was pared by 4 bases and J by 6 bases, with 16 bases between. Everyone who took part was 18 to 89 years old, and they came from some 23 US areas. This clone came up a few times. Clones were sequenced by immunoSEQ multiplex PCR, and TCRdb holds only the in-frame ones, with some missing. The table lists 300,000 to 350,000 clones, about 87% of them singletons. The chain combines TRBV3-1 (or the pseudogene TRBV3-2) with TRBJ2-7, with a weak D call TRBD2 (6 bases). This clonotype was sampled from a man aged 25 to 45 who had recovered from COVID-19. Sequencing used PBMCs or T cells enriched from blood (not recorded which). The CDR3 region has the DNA TGTGCCAGCAGCCCGCCGGGACTCCCCCCCGAGCAGTACTTC. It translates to CASSPPGLPPEQYF.